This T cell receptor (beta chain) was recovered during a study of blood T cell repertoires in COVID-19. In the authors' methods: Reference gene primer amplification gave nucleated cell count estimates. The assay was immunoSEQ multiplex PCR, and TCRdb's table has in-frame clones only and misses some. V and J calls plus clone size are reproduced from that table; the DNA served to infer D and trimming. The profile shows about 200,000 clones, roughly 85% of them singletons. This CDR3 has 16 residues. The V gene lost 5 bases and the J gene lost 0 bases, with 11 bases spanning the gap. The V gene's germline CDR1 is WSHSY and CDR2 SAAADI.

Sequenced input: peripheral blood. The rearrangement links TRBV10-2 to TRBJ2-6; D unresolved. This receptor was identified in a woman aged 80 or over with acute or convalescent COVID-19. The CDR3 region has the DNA TGCGCCAGCAGTTCCCCCTCCCCCTCTGGGGCCAACGTCCTGACTTTC. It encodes CASSSPSPSGANVLTF.